In this sample, the clone carrying this T cell receptor beta chain turned up a few times. Its antigen remains unidentified. This entry is derived from a study of cytomegalovirus exposure and HLA in healthy donors. Findings of the study overall: Presence/absence analyses treated sequencing depth as roughly uniform across donors. Clonal expansion, a later analysis showed, was greater in HLA-associated TCR beta chains than in equally common others. Reported findings show TCR beta sequences accurately forecast HLA-A and HLA-B alleles in most subjects.

PCR used 60 Vbeta primers and 13 Jbeta primers. The table came from immunoSEQ multiplex PCR; TCRdb's copy has only in-frame clones and leaves some out. The top ten hold approximately 5.8% of the sample, which has around 71,000 clones, over 55% seen once. The sequence was obtained from a man aged 30-40 years in good health and CMV-seropositive. Source material: PBMCs.

The CDR3 DNA reads as TGTGCCAGCATGGGACAGCTCAATCAGCCCCAGCATTTT. Its protein is CASMGQLNQPQHF. The J gene is TRBJ1-5, the V gene TRBV2, with TRBD1 identical over 7 bases. Looked up from germline, CDR1 is SNHLY and CDR2 is FYNNEI. This CDR3 has 13 residues. J lost 3 bases, V lost 7 bases, and 3 bases had no gene match.